This entry features one TCR beta chain sequence. The record originates from a study of blood T cell repertoires in COVID-19. Only in-frame clones appear in the TCRdb table, and some are missing; sequencing was by immunoSEQ multiplex PCR. The data hold 110,000 or so clones, with around 86% observed a single time. Germline V CDR1 and CDR2: SGHDN, FVKESK. Trimming at V came to 5 bases and at J to 0 bases, leaving 14 bases not matched to a gene. This CDR3 is 18 amino acids long. The chain has TRBV14 and TRBJ1-1, with 8 bases identical to TRBD1. The sample was peripheral blood. The source is a man between 45 and 60 years old with acute or convalescent COVID-19. The CDR3 DNA reads as TGTGCCAGCAGCTCAATAACGGACAGGGTAGGCATGAACACTGAAGCTTTCTTT. It yields the protein CASSSITDRVGMNTEAFF.